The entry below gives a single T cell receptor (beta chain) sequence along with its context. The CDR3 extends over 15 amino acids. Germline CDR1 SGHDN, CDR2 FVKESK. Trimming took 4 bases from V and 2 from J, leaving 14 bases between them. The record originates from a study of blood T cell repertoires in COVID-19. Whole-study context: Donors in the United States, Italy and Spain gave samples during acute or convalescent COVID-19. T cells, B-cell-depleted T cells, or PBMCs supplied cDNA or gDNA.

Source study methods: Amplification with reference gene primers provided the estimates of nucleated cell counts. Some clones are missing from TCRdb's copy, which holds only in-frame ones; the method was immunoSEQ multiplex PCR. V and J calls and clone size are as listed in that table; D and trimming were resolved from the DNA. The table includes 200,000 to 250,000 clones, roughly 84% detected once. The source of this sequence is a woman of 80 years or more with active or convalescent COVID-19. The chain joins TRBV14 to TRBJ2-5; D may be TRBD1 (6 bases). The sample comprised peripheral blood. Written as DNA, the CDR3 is TGTGCCAGCAGCCGTTTCCGGGACACTCAAGAGACCCAGTACTTC. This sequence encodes CASSRFRDTQETQYF.